What follows is one T cell receptor beta chain and its context. The data are from a study of shared clonotypes between healthy human individuals. Study overall: For every donor, three CD4 naive, three CD4 memory, two CD8 naive and one CD8 memory plates were used.

The table came from immunoSEQ multiplex PCR; TCRdb's copy has only in-frame clones and leaves some out. There are some 2,500,000 clones in the sample; less than 95% occur only once, and 0.37% lies in the top ten. Germline trimming cut 5 bases from V and 5 bases from J; bases unmatched to any gene: 19. The CDR3 covers 18 residues. CDR1 is MDHEN, CDR2 SYDVKM, per germline. The receptor was derived from a young man in good health. Some clones in this sample may be carry-over from other donors' samples. Specimen: naive CD4+ T cells from PBMCs. Regarding subset: CD45RA+ positively selected. V usage is TRBV28 and J usage is TRBJ2-5; 8 bases agree with TRBD2. The CDR3 spells CASSPTTGGEGSWETQYF. The CDR3 DNA sequence: TGTGCCAGCAGTCCCACCACCGGGGGGGAGGGTAGCTGGGAGACCCAGTACTTC.